Listed here are 20 T cell receptor beta chains from one sample, sequenced in a study of CD8+CD57+ T cells in acquired aplastic anemia. Genomic DNA, the template, was used for profiling of the TCR beta VDJ and CDR3. A single record per CDR3 protein comes from TCRdb applying MiXCR to the reads. The data show about 150,000 distinct CDR3 sequences, 48% seen once. Patients sequenced had flow cytometry evidence of CD8+CD57+ cell expansion. Sequences were obtained from sorted CD4+, CD8+, or CD8+CD57+ T cells (not recorded which) from PBMCs. The receptors shown here come from a human donor with aplastic anemia.

This clonotype was seen ten or more times. The rearrangement joins TRBV7-2 to TRBJ1-2; possibly TRBD1 for D (6 bases). The length of the CDR3 is 14 residues. The germline V gene has CDR1 SGHTA and CDR2 FQGNSA. Trimming shortened V by 5 bases and J by 8 bases, and 18 bases separated the two germline ends. CDR3 sequence: CASSPRGLRGGYTF. Here the CDR3 DNA reads TGTGCCAGCAGCCCTCGGGGGCTACGCGGAGGCTACACCTTC.

This sequence joins TRBV5-1 and TRBJ2-7; the D call may be TRBD1 or TRBD2 (6 bases each). The CDR3 loop spans 14 amino acids. V dropped 3 bases and J dropped 6 bases, with 16 bases sitting between them. The germline CDR1 and CDR2 sequences are SGHRS and YFSETQ. The CDR3 region is CASSSVQGLGEQYF. CDR3 DNA sequence: TGCGCCAGCAGCTCGGTACAGGGACTCGGCGAGCAGTACTTC.

This clonotype turned up a few times. A read error may account for a junction end that differs from germline. This chain joins TRBV10-3 and TRBJ2-1; the D gene is possibly TRBD2 (7 bases). This CDR3 comprises 14 residues. CDR1 and CDR2 (germline): ENHRY, SYGVKD. CDR3 sequence (DNA): TGTGCCACCAGTCTAGGGGGGGCCTACAGGGAGCAGTTCTTC. It is translated as CATSLGGAYREQFF.

The sample holds many counts of this clonotype. This chain links TRBV12-5 with TRBJ1-2; TRBD1 aligns across 9 bases. Trimming cost V 1 base and J 6 bases; bases outside gene matches: 3. This CDR3 region has 14 residues. CDR1 LGHNT and CDR2 FRNRAP come from the germline V gene. The DNA for the CDR3 is TGTGCTAGTGGTTTGGACAGGGGGCTAAATGGCTACACCTTC. Its translation: CASGLDRGLNGYTF.

Ten or more counts support this clonotype. The rearrangement joins TRBV7-2 to TRBJ2-7, with a tentative D call TRBD2 (6 bases). V was clipped by 1 base and J by 6 bases, with 16 bases between them. The CDR3 spans 15 residues. Germline loops: CDR1 SGHTA, CDR2 FQGNSA. The CDR3 is CASSLERERYCEQYF. The CDR3 DNA is TGTGCCAGCAGCTTAGAACGGGAGAGGTATTGCGAGCAGTACTTC.

This chain links TRBV7-3 with TRBJ1-6, with 8 nucleotides matching TRBD1. The germline gives CDR1 SGHTA, CDR2 FQGTGA. The CDR3 is 16 amino acids. Trimming at V came to 3 bases and at J to 7 bases, leaving 8 bases not matched to a gene. The CDR3 nucleotides are TGTGCCAGCAGCTTGGGAACGGACAGGGTAAATTCACCCCTCCACTTT. Protein: CASSLGTDRVNSPLHF.

This chain connects TRBV7-9 to TRBJ2-5; 9 bases map to TRBD1. The CDR3 extends over 15 amino acids. V shed 5 bases and J 3 bases; nucleotides not matched to a gene: 7. Looked up from germline, CDR1 is SEHNR and CDR2 is FQNEAQ (reference sequence). The CDR3 DNA follows: TGTGCCAGCAGCCCCTCCGGGACAGGGAAAGAGACCCAGTACTTC. It encodes CASSPSGTGKETQYF. Drawing the rest from reference TRBV7-9 and TRBJ2-5, the complete variable domain is DTGVSQNPRHKITKRGQNVTFRCDPISEHNRLYWYRQTLGQGPEFLTYFQNEAQLEKSRLLSDRFSAERPKGSFSTLEIQRTEQGDSAMYLCASSPSGTGKETQYFGPGTRLLVL.

In this sample, this clonotype turned up many times. CDR3 in DNA: TGTGCCAGTAGTATTTCCGGAAGCAATTACGAGCAGTACTTC. Encoded protein: CASSISGSNYEQYF. The rearrangement uses TRBV19 and TRBJ2-7; D not resolved. The length of the CDR3 is 14 residues. From germline, CDR1 is LNHDA and CDR2 SQIVND (reference sequence). Deletions cut 3 bases from V and 4 bases from J, with 13 bases between.

The V and J genes are TRBV2 and TRBJ2-7; weak D call: TRBD1 (6 bases). The CDR3 loop spans 12 amino acids. Germline assignment: CDR1 SNHLY and CDR2 FYNNEI. With 9 bases removed from V and 5 bases from J, the gap between germline ends came to 14 bases. This CDR3 reads CARGTGFNEQYF. CDR3 DNA: TGTGCCAGAGGAACAGGGTTCAACGAGCAGTACTTC.

The gene calls are TRBV2 and TRBJ2-5; 7 bases match TRBD1. This CDR3 contains 12 residues. The V gene's germline CDR1 is SNHLY and CDR2 FYNNEI. After removal of 8 bases from V and 6 bases from J, the junction contained 6 bases not matched to a gene. CDR3 sequence (DNA): TGTGCCAGCGTCCAGGGGGTAAAGACCCAGTACTTC. Amino acids: CASVQGVKTQYF.

This clonotype was recorded at least ten times. The chain carries TRBV19 and TRBJ2-1; 9 positions agree with TRBD1. Unmatched junction bases numbered 5, after V lost 2 bases and J lost 9 bases. There are 14 residues in the CDR3. In germline, CDR1 is LNHDA, CDR2 SQIVND (reference sequence). CDR3 sequence reads: CASSITGGWGEQFF. The CDR3 region has the DNA TGTGCCAGTAGTATAACAGGGGGCTGGGGTGAGCAGTTCTTC.

This clonotype occurred once. The genes are TRBV20-1 and TRBJ1-2; D is possibly TRBD1 (5 bases). Trimming left V 5 bases short and J 6 bases short, with 10 bases between. The CDR3 totals 11 residues. CDR1 is DFQATT and CDR2 is SNEGSKA in the germline V gene (reference sequence). The CDR3 DNA reads TGCAGTGCTGAAGACAGTGATGGCTACACCTTC. This codes for CSAEDSDGYTF.

This clonotype occurred a few times. The conserved final phenylalanine or tryptophan is absent from the CDR3, which likely points to a read error. The chain couples TRBV6-4 to TRBJ2-5; D is possibly TRBD1 (5 bases). Trimming took 6 bases from V and 5 from J, leaving 7 bases between them. In germline, CDR1 is MRHNA, CDR2 SNTAGT. The CDR3 runs 11 residues. Written as DNA, the CDR3 is TGTGCCAGCAGCCACAGGGAGACCCAGTACTCC. This sequence encodes CASSHRETQYS.

The V call is TRBV10-3, the J call TRBJ2-1, with D perhaps matching TRBD1 (5 bases). The CDR3 has 14 residues. V lost 0 bases to trimming and J lost 10 bases, with 13 bases between them. CDR1 and CDR2 from the germline V gene are ENHRY and SYGVKD. The CDR3 nucleotides read TGTGCCATCAGTGAGTCGTCAGGGCGAGGCGAGCAGTTCTTC. This gives the protein CAISESSGRGEQFF.

This clonotype was counted a few times. The J gene is TRBJ2-2, the V gene TRBV4-2; weak D call: TRBD2 (6 bases). With 4 bases removed from V and 4 bases from J, the gap between germline ends came to 16 bases. The CDR3 has 16 residues. In germline, CDR1 is LGHNA, CDR2 YNFKEQ. The CDR3 coding sequence is TGTGCCAGCAGCCCCCTTGGGGACTCACCCACCGGGGAGCTGTTTTTT. Protein sequence: CASSPLGDSPTGELFF.

The chain joins TRBV7-3 to TRBJ2-7, with D possibly being TRBD1 or TRBD2 (6 bases each). The CDR3 is 14 residues long. Germline V gene data show CDR1 as SGHTA and CDR2 as FQGTGA. With 6 bases removed from V and 3 bases from J, the gap between germline ends came to 15 bases. The CDR3 nucleotides read TGTGCCAGCAGTCAAAACGGGGGCTTCTACGAGCAGTACTTC. Protein: CASSQNGGFYEQYF. The full variable domain, with the rest looked up from reference TRBV7-3 and TRBJ2-7, is GAGVSQTPSNKVTEKGKYVELRCDPISGHTALYWYRQSLGQGPEFLIYFQGTGAADDSGLPNDRFFAVRPEGSVSTLKIQRTERGDSAVYLCASSQNGGFYEQYFGPGTRLTVT.

This clonotype has only a few counts. The chain carries TRBV20-1 and TRBJ2-3; D could derive from TRBD1 or TRBD2 (6 bases each). This CDR3 region has 14 residues. The germline CDR1 and CDR2 sequences are DFQATT and SNEGSKA (reference sequence). V dropped 3 bases and J dropped 5 bases, with 15 bases sitting between them. CDR3 DNA sequence: TGCAGTGCTAGGCCCGGGGGCGCGGGAGATACGCAGTATTTT. As protein: CSARPGGAGDTQYF.

This chain links TRBV25-1 with TRBJ2-7; D not certain. CDR3 length equals 11 residues. V gave up 6 bases and J gave up 6 bases, with 9 bases separating them. Germline CDR1 and CDR2: MGHDK and SYGVNS. The CDR3, as DNA: TGTGCCAGCAGGGGATGGGTCGAGCAGTACTTC. Encoded protein: CASRGWVEQYF.

This clonotype was counted many times. The chain joins TRBV4-2 to TRBJ2-7; TRBD2 matches 10 bases. Germline V gene sequence: CDR1 LGHNA, CDR2 YNFKEQ. CDR3 length: 15 amino acids. V was clipped by 3 bases and J by 4 bases; unmatched bases: 6. CDR3 protein: CASSHSTAGGYEQYF. The CDR3 DNA sequence: TGTGCCAGCAGCCATTCCACAGCGGGAGGGTACGAGCAGTACTTC.

The chain recombines TRBV7-3 with TRBJ2-5; no firm D call. Germline V gene lookup returns CDR1 SGHTA and CDR2 FQGTGA. The V end lost 4 bases, the J end lost 1 base, and 4 bases lay between the germline ends. The CDR3 loop spans 12 amino acids. CDR3 DNA: TGTGCCAGCAGCTCAATCCAAGAGACCCAGTACTTC. It translates to CASSSIQETQYF. Supplemented by reference TRBV7-3 and TRBJ2-5, the full variable domain reads GAGVSQTPSNKVTEKGKYVELRCDPISGHTALYWYRQSLGQGPEFLIYFQGTGAADDSGLPNDRFFAVRPEGSVSTLKIQRTERGDSAVYLCASSSIQETQYFGPGTRLLVL.